This T cell receptor beta chain came from a study of CD8 T cells in ankylosing spondylitis. A few counts support this clonotype. What it binds is not known. Study results and caveats: Relatively rare in peripheral blood, disease-linked clones were also CD8+. Some motif variants were previously reported in reactive arthritis synovial fluid and blood.

Quantitative 5'-RACE with molecular barcodes produced the TCR beta libraries. A single record per CDR3 protein comes from TCRdb applying MiXCR to the 5' RACE reads. The data hold approximately 250,000 distinct CDR3 sequences, with around 32% observed a single time. Trimming left V 6 bases short and J 0 bases short, with 14 bases between. Germline CDR1 DFQATT, CDR2 SNEGSKA (reference sequence). The CDR3 spans 14 residues. This TCR came from a male donor with ankylosing spondylitis or in good health (not recorded which). The sequenced sample consisted of blood, either unsorted or a sorted T cell fraction (not recorded which). The chain joins TRBV20-1 to TRBJ1-2, with D possibly being TRBD1 (5 bases). The chain's CDR3 is CSALRDAPNYGYTF. DNA for the CDR3: TGCAGTGCCCTCCGGGACGCCCCTAACTATGGCTACACCTTC.